The entry below describes one TCR beta chain. Its target is unknown. Each TCR beta cDNA library carried unique molecular identifiers. MiXCR was run by TCRdb on the PCR reads, yielding one entry per CDR3 protein. The sample lists some 690,000 distinct CDR3 sequences; about 32% were seen once. These data belong to a study of post-analysis software for immune sequencing data. On the study more broadly: Patients had relapsing-remitting, secondary progressive or progressive-relapsing multiple sclerosis; some lacked subtype.

Study-wide findings and caveats: Diversity measured as normalized Chao1 was significantly lower in multiple sclerosis patients than in controls. Those samples that were prepared in the same batch co-clustered strongly by F measure. A few TRBV segments occurring more often in patients than controls included TRBV5-6, TRBV5-1 and TRBV20-1.

Germline V gives CDR1 SGHRS, CDR2 YFSETQ. The V end lost 4 bases, the J end lost 4 bases, and 7 bases lay between the germline ends. There are 12 residues in the CDR3. This chain joins TRBV5-1 and TRBJ2-3, with D hard to call. Sequencing was done on a sample of blood. This TCR came from a girl aged 5-17 years with multiple sclerosis. The CDR3 reads CASSPDADTQYF. DNA for the CDR3: TGCGCCAGCAGCCCGGACGCAGATACGCAGTATTTT.